These 21 T cell receptor beta chains were sequenced from one sample in a study of PD-1 and CTLA-4 blockade in melanoma. The table came from immunoSEQ multiplex PCR; TCRdb's copy has only in-frame clones and leaves some out. The table includes 32,000 or so clones, roughly 89% detected once. This sample comprised CD8+ T cells from peripheral blood, obtained before anti-PD-1 treatment. These receptors originate from a human donor with melanoma.

The V gene is TRBV29-1, the J gene TRBJ2-7; 9 bases match TRBD1. CDR3 length: 13 amino acids. V shed 1 base, J shed 3 bases, and the junction held 1 base outside the gene matches. The germline V gene has CDR1 SQVTM and CDR2 ANQGSEA. The chain's CDR3 is CSVEGTGDYEQYF. The CDR3, as DNA: TGCAGCGTTGAAGGGACAGGGGACTACGAGCAGTACTTC.

The chain joins TRBV30 to TRBJ2-7, with TRBD2 matching over 10 bases. Germline CDR1 and CDR2: GTSNPN and SVGIG (reference sequence). V dropped 0 bases and J dropped 3; count of bases not matched to a gene: 8. This CDR3 is built from 16 residues. In nucleotides, the CDR3 is TGTGCCTGGAGTGTAGATAGTACTAGCGGGGTCTACGAGCAGTACTTC. This gives the protein CAWSVDSTSGVYEQYF.

The J gene is TRBJ2-4, the V gene TRBV19; D is uncertain. Germline V gene sequence: CDR1 LNHDA, CDR2 SQIVND (reference sequence). This CDR3 is built from 15 residues. Trimming took 4 bases from V and 0 from J, leaving 10 bases between them. The CDR3 DNA reads TGTGCCAGTAGTACCGACACCGTAGCCAAAAACATTCAGTACTTC. Translation: CASSTDTVAKNIQYF. The full variable domain, its missing parts supplied by reference TRBV19 and TRBJ2-4, is DGGITQSPKYLFRKEGQNVTLSCEQNLNHDAMYWYRQDPGQGLRLIYYSQIVNDFQKGDIAEGYSVSREKKESFPLTVTSAQKNPTAFYLCASSTDTVAKNIQYFGAGTRLSVL.

J is TRBJ1-1 and V is TRBV6-5; 9 bases map to TRBD1. The CDR3 extends over 15 amino acids. V was clipped by 6 bases and J by 5 bases; unmatched bases: 10. Germline V CDR1 and CDR2: MNHEY, SVGAGI. As DNA, the CDR3 is TGTGCCAGCAGGGACTGGACAGGGGCGGAAACTGAAGCTTTCTTT. Amino acid sequence: CASRDWTGAETEAFF.

V and J are TRBV12-3 or TRBV12-4 and TRBJ2-2; a possible D gene is TRBD2 (5 bases). This CDR3 region has 12 residues. V gave up 7 bases and J gave up 6 bases, with 9 bases separating them. CDR3 bases: TGTGCCAGCACCGAGGGTTCCGGGGAGCTGTTTTTT. Residues: CASTEGSGELFF.

CDR3 coding DNA: TGTGCCAGTAGTATAGGATCTGGTGCAACTAGCACAGATACGCAGTATTTT. Its translation is CASSIGSGATSTDTQYF. The chain uses TRBV19 and TRBJ2-3; D unclear. The CDR3 is 17 amino acids. V lost 1 base, J lost 0 bases, and 14 bases lay in between. Germline V gene sequence: CDR1 LNHDA, CDR2 SQIVND (reference sequence). The full variable domain, completed using reference TRBV19 and TRBJ2-3, is DGGITQSPKYLFRKEGQNVTLSCEQNLNHDAMYWYRQDPGQGLRLIYYSQIVNDFQKGDIAEGYSVSREKKESFPLTVTSAQKNPTAFYLCASSIGSGATSTDTQYFGPGTRLTVL.

V gene TRBV9 combines with J gene TRBJ1-1; TRBD1 aligns across 10 bases. Germline V CDR1 and CDR2: SGDLS, YYNGEE. The CDR3 runs to 13 residues. After removal of 2 bases from V and 9 bases from J, the junction contained 4 bases not matched to a gene. The CDR3 region is CASSVGTGDKAFF. The CDR3 nucleotides are TGTGCCAGCAGCGTGGGGACAGGGGATAAAGCTTTCTTT.

The chain joins TRBV12-3 or TRBV12-4 to TRBJ2-7; D unresolved. Trimming cost V 5 bases and J 2 bases, with 10 bases left between them. CDR3 length: 13 amino acids. CDR3 amino acids: CASSLLQPYEQYF. The CDR3 DNA follows: TGTGCCAGCAGTCTACTACAGCCCTACGAGCAGTACTTC.

The rearrangement links TRBV5-4 to TRBJ1-1, with a tentative D call TRBD1 (5 bases). CDR1 is SGHNT, CDR2 YYREEE, per germline (reference sequence). Trimming took off 4 bases at V and 5 bases at J, with 18 bases between the two ends. The CDR3 is 15 residues long. CDR3 in DNA: TGTGCCAGCAGCCTTGGGGAAAGGGGAGGGACTGAAGCTTTCTTT. Translating gives CASSLGERGGTEAFF.

The genes are TRBV3-1 (or the pseudogene TRBV3-2) and TRBJ1-2; D call uncertain. The CDR3 has 17 amino acids. Germline V lookup: CDR1 LGHDT, CDR2 YNNKEL (reference sequence). Trimming shortened V by 1 base and J by 4 bases, and 19 bases separated the two germline ends. The DNA of the CDR3 is TGTGCCAGCAGCCAAGGGTTTTTAGCTGGGGATAGCTATGGCTACACCTTC. Protein sequence: CASSQGFLAGDSYGYTF.

The chain links TRBV27 to TRBJ1-5; no clear D. CDR1 is MNHEY and CDR2 is SMNVEV in the germline V gene (reference sequence). Trimming stripped 4 bases from V and 9 bases from J, with 16 bases between. The CDR3 length is 14 residues. The DNA of the CDR3 is TGTGCCAGCAGTTCAAGAGGGCTGCAGCGGCCCCAGCATTTT. Amino acid sequence: CASSSRGLQRPQHF.

The genes are TRBV6-1 and TRBJ1-2, with D unclear. From germline, CDR1 is MNHNS and CDR2 SASEGT. V lost 1 base and J 5 bases, leaving 17 bases between the germline ends. CDR3 length: 16 residues. CDR3 DNA: TGTGCCAGCAGTGAAGTAATGGGGAATCGGGAGTATGGCTACACCTTC. This gives the protein CASSEVMGNREYGYTF.

The gene calls are TRBV6-6 and TRBJ2-7; a possible D gene is TRBD2 (6 bases). Germline CDR1 MNHNY, CDR2 SVGAGI (reference sequence). The germline V and J ends were trimmed by 2 bases and 3 bases, with 8 bases remaining between them. CDR3 length: 13 residues. The CDR3: CASSYTSSYEQYF. The CDR3 DNA follows: TGTGCCAGCAGTTACACTAGCAGCTACGAGCAGTACTTC.

The genes are TRBV28 and TRBJ2-6; D call uncertain. Germline-derived CDR1 and CDR2 are MDHEN and SYDVKM. V was trimmed by 2 bases and J by 0 bases, leaving 5 bases between them. The CDR3 loop spans 15 amino acids. The CDR3 coding sequence is TGTGCCAGCAGTTTAGTGGACTCTGGGGCCAACGTCCTGACTTTC. This encodes CASSLVDSGANVLTF.

V and J are TRBV9 and TRBJ2-1, with no clear D. Germline CDR1 is SGDLS and CDR2 is YYNGEE. The CDR3 has 14 residues. V was pared by 0 bases and J by 6 bases, with 10 bases between. As DNA, the CDR3 is TGTGCCAGCAGCGTAGAAGAAGCGCGCAATGAGCAGTTCTTC. Translated: CASSVEEARNEQFF.

As DNA, the CDR3 is TGTGCCAGCAGCTTAGGATGGACAGGGGGCCCACTAGCTGAAGCTTTCTTT. Translating it yields CASSLGWTGGPLAEAFF. The gene calls are TRBV7-9 and TRBJ1-1; 11 nucleotides agree with TRBD1. The CDR3 length is 17 residues. CDR1 and CDR2 (germline): SEHNR, FQNEAQ (reference sequence). The V gene end was trimmed by 1 base and the J gene end by 6 bases; junction bases not matched to a gene: 10.

The chain is built from TRBV30 and TRBJ2-1; 8 nucleotides match TRBD2. Unmatched junction bases numbered 8, after V lost 3 bases and J lost 7 bases. The CDR3 is 14 amino acids. Germline V gene sequence: CDR1 GTSNPN, CDR2 SVGIG (reference sequence). The CDR3 reads CAWSPPGTRNEQFF. CDR3 sequence (DNA): TGTGCCTGGAGCCCTCCGGGGACTAGAAATGAGCAGTTCTTC.

The V gene is TRBV9, the J gene TRBJ2-7; D possibly corresponds to TRBD2 (6 bases). Trimming stripped 0 bases from V and 2 bases from J, with 18 bases between. Germline V gene data show CDR1 as SGDLS and CDR2 as YYNGEE. There are 17 residues in the CDR3. The CDR3 nucleotides are TGTGCCAGCAGCGTAGGGGGGACTCTAACCTCCCCCTACGAGCAGTACTTC. It is translated as CASSVGGTLTSPYEQYF. Complete variable domain (other parts from reference TRBV9 and TRBJ2-7): DSGVTQTPKHLITATGQRVTLRCSPRSGDLSVYWYQQSLDQGLQFLIQYYNGEERAKGNILERFSAQQFPDLHSELNLSSLELGDSALYFCASSVGGTLTSPYEQYFGPGTRLTVT.

The chain links TRBV3-1 (or the pseudogene TRBV3-2) to TRBJ2-7; D might be TRBD1 (5 bases). Germline CDR1 LGHDT, CDR2 YNNKEL (reference sequence). V was clipped by 0 bases and J by 5 bases, with 14 bases between them. There are 15 residues in the CDR3. The CDR3 DNA sequence: TGTGCCAGCAGCCAAGAAGGGGTATCGAAGGACGAGCAGTACTTC. It encodes CASSQEGVSKDEQYF.

The chain links TRBV28 to TRBJ2-1; TRBD2 aligns across 8 bases. Germline V gene lookup returns CDR1 MDHEN and CDR2 SYDVKM. There are 16 residues in the CDR3. V lost 6 bases and J lost 1; bases outside the gene matches: 8. The CDR3 reads CASSSPAGVSYNEQFF. CDR3 bases: TGTGCCAGCAGCAGTCCAGCGGGAGTATCCTACAATGAGCAGTTCTTC.

This clone has only a few counts. This chain uses TRBV14 with TRBJ2-2; TRBD2 agrees at 15 bases. V was pared by 0 bases and J by 7 bases, with 6 bases of the junction left unmatched. CDR3 length: 18 amino acids. Germline V gene lookup returns CDR1 SGHDN and CDR2 FVKESK. CDR3 amino acids: CASSQDWGLAGGSGELFF. Written as DNA, the CDR3 is TGTGCCAGCAGCCAAGATTGGGGACTAGCGGGAGGAAGCGGGGAGCTGTTTTTT. Variable domain in full (rest from reference TRBV14 and TRBJ2-2): EAGVTQFPSHSVIEKGQTVTLRCDPISGHDNLYWYRRVMGKEIKFLLHFVKESKQDESGMPNNRFLAERTGGTYSTLKVQPAELEDSGVYFCASSQDWGLAGGSGELFFGEGSRLTVL.